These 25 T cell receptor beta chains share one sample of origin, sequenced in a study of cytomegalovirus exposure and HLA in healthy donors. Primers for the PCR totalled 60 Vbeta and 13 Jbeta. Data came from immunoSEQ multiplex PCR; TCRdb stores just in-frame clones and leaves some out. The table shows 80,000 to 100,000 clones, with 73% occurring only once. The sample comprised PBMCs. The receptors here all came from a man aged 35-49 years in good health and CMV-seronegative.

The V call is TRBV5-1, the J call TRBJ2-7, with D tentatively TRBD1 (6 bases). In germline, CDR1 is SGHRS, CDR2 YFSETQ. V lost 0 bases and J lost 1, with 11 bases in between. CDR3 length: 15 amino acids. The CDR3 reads CASSLVVTGSYEQYF. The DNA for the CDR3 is TGCGCCAGCAGCTTGGTTGTGACAGGTTCCTACGAGCAGTACTTC.

This chain's CDR3 is CASSKTVQETQYF. The CDR3 DNA reads as TGTGCCAGTTCAAAGACAGTCCAAGAGACCCAGTACTTC. The chain links TRBV11-3 to TRBJ2-5; tentative D call: TRBD1 (5 bases). Trimming pared 9 bases from V and 1 base from J, leaving 12 bases between. This CDR3 spans 13 amino acids. The germline gives CDR1 SGHNT, CDR2 YENEEA. The entire variable domain, with the rest obtained from reference TRBV11-3 and TRBJ2-5, is as follows: EAGVVQSPRYKIIEKKQPVAFWCNPISGHNTLYWYLQNLGQGPELLIRYENEEAVDDSQLPKDRFSAERLKGVDSTLKIQPAELGDSAVYLCASSKTVQETQYFGPGTRLLVL.

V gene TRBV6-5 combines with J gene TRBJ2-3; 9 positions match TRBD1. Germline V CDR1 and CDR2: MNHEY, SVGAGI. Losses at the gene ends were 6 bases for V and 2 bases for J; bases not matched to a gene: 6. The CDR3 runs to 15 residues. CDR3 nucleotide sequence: TGTGCCAGCAGCCACAGGGGGCCCATCACAGATACGCAGTATTTT. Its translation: CASSHRGPITDTQYF.

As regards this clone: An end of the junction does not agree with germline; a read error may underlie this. The DNA for the CDR3 is TGTGCCAGCAGCTTACTACAGGGTCCTTTTTTCTTC. It codes for CASSLLQGPFFF. The rearrangement uses TRBV5-6 and TRBJ2-7, with TRBD1 as a possible D gene (6 bases). CDR3 length equals 12 residues. Germline CDR1 SGHDT, CDR2 YYEEEE.

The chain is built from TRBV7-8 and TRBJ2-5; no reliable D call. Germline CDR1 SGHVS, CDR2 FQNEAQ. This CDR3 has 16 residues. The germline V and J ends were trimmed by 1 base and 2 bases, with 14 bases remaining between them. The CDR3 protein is CASSLVGTAEQETQYF. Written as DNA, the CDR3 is TGTGCCAGCAGCTTAGTTGGAACTGCGGAGCAAGAGACCCAGTACTTC.

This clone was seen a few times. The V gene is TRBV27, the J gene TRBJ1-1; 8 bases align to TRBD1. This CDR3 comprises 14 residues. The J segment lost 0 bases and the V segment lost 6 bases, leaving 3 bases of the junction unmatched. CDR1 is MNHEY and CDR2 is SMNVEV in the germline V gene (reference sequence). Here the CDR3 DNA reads TGTGCCAGCAGCAGGACAGGGCTGAACACTGAAGCTTTCTTT. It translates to CASSRTGLNTEAFF.

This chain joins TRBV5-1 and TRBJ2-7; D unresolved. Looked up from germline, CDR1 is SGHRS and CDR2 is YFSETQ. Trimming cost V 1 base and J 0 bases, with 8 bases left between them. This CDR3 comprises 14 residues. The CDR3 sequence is CASSLIASSYEQYF. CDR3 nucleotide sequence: TGCGCCAGCAGCTTGATCGCCAGCTCCTACGAGCAGTACTTC.

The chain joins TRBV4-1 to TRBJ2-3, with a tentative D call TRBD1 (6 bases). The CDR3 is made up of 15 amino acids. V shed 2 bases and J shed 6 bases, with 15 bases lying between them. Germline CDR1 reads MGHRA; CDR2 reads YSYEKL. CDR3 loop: CASSQSDRDLDTQYF. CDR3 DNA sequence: TGCGCCAGCAGCCAATCGGACAGAGACCTGGATACGCAGTATTTT.

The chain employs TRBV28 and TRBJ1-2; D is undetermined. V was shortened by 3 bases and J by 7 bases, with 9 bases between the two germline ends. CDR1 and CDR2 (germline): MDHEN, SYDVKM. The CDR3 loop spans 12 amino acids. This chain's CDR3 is CASSLKGGGYTF. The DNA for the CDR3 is TGTGCCAGCAGTTTGAAGGGAGGTGGCTACACCTTC.

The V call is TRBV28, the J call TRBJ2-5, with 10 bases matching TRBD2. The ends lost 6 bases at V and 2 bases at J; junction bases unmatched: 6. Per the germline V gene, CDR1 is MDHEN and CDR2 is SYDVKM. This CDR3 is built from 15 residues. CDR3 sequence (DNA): TGTGCCAGCAGGCGGCCTAGCGGGGGACAAGAGACCCAGTACTTC. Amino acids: CASRRPSGGQETQYF.

The CDR3 region is CASSLGHGETGELFF. CDR3 bases: TGCGCCAGCAGCTTGGGCCACGGGGAGACCGGGGAGCTGTTTTTT. This chain links TRBV5-1 with TRBJ2-2, with D possibly matching TRBD2 (5 bases). The CDR3 is 15 residues long. The germline V gene encodes CDR1 SGHRS and CDR2 YFSETQ. Trimming removed 0 bases at V and 5 bases at J, with 11 bases between. Based on the CDR3 plus reference TRBV5-1 and TRBJ2-2, the full variable domain is KAGVTQTPRYLIKTRGQQVTLSCSPISGHRSVSWYQQTPGQGLQFLFEYFSETQRNKGNFPGRFSGRQFSNSRSEMNVSTLELGDSALYLCASSLGHGETGELFFGEGSRLTVL.

CDR3 loop: CASSFPGLAYNEQFF. The CDR3 nucleotides are TGTGCCAGCAGTTTCCCGGGATTAGCCTACAATGAGCAGTTCTTC. This sequence joins TRBV27 and TRBJ2-1; a weak D match, TRBD2 (5 bases). V shed 3 bases and J shed 2 bases, with 11 bases lying between them. The CDR3 has 15 residues. Germline V gives CDR1 MNHEY, CDR2 SMNVEV (reference sequence).

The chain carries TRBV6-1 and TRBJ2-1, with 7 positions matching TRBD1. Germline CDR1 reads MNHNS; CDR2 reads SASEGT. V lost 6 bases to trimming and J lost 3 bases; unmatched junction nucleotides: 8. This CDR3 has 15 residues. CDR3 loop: CASRNRGDYYNEQFF. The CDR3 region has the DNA TGTGCCAGCAGAAACAGGGGCGATTACTACAATGAGCAGTTCTTC.

The CDR3 DNA follows: TGTGCCTGGAGCGCGGGGTTAAACAGGGGGTGGGAGACCCAGTACTTC. Translation: CAWSAGLNRGWETQYF. J is TRBJ2-5 and V is TRBV30, with TRBD1 matching over 8 bases. Germline values: CDR1 GTSNPN, CDR2 SVGIG (reference sequence). V shed 3 bases and J 5 bases; nucleotides not matched to a gene: 14. The CDR3 totals 16 residues. Supplemented by reference TRBV30 and TRBJ2-5, the full variable domain reads SQTIHQWPATLVQPVGSPLSLECTVEGTSNPNLYWYRQAAGRGLQLLFYSVGIGQISSEVPQNLSASRPQDRQFILSSKKLLLSDSGFYLCAWSAGLNRGWETQYFGPGTRLLVL.

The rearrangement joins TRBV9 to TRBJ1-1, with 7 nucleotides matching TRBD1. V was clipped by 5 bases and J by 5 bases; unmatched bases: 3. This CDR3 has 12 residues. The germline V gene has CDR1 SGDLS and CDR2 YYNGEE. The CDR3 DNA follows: TGTGCCAGCAGTTCAGGGGGAACTGAAGCTTTCTTT. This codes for CASSSGGTEAFF.

CDR3 nucleotides: TGTGCCAGCAGTCAACAGGGCCCAAGGTACGAGCAGTACTTC. Residues: CASSQQGPRYEQYF. The chain links TRBV28 to TRBJ2-7, with D possibly matching TRBD1 (6 bases). Germline V gives CDR1 MDHEN, CDR2 SYDVKM. There are 14 residues in the CDR3. V was trimmed by 5 bases and J by 4 bases, leaving 15 bases between them. The full variable domain, completed using reference TRBV28 and TRBJ2-7, is DVKVTQSSRYLVKRTGEKVFLECVQDMDHENMFWYRQDPGLGLRLIYFSYDVKMKEKGDIPEGYSVSREKKERFSLILESASTNQTSMYLCASSQQGPRYEQYFGPGTRLTVT.

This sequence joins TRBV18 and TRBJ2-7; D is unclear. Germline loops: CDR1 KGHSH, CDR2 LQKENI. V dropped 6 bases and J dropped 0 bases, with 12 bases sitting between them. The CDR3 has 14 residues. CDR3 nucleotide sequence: TGTGCCAGCTCCCCCGACTTGCTCTCCTACGAGCAGTACTTC. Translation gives CASSPDLLSYEQYF.

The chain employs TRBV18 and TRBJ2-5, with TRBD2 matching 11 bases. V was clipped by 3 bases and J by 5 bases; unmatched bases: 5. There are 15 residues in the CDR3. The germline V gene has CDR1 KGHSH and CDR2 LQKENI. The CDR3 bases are TGTGCCAGCTCACCGACGGCTAGCGGGGGGGAGACCCAGTACTTC. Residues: CASSPTASGGETQYF.

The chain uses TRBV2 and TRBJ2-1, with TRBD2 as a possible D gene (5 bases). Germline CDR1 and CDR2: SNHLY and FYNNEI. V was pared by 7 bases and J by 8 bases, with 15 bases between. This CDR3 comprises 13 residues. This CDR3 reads CASNNMRVHEQFF. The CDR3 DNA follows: TGTGCCAGCAACAACATGCGGGTTCATGAGCAGTTCTTC.

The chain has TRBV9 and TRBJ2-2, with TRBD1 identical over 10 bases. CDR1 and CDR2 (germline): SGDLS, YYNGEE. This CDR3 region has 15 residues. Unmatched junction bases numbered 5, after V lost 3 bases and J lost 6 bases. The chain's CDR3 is CASSGQGAIAGELFF. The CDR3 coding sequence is TGTGCCAGCAGCGGACAGGGGGCTATAGCCGGGGAGCTGTTTTTT.

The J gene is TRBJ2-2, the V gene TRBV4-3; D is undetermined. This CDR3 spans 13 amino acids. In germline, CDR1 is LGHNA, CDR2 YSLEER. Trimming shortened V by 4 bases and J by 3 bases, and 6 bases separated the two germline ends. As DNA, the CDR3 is TGCGCCAGCAGCCCCACATACACCGGGGAGCTGTTTTTT. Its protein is CASSPTYTGELFF.

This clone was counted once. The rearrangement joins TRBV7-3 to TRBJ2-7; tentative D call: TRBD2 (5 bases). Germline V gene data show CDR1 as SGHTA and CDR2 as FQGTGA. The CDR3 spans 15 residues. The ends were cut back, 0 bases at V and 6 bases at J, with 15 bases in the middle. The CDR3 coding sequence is TGTGCCAGCAGCTTAACCTCTTGGGGAGCCGGCGAGCAGTACTTC. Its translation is CASSLTSWGAGEQYF.

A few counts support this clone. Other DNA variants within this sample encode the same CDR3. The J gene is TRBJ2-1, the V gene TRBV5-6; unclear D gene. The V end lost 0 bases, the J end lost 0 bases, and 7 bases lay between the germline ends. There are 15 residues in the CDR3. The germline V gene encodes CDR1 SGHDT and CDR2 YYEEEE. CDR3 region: CASSLGLSSYNEQFF. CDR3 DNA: TGTGCCAGCAGCTTGGGCCTGAGCTCCTACAATGAGCAGTTCTTC.

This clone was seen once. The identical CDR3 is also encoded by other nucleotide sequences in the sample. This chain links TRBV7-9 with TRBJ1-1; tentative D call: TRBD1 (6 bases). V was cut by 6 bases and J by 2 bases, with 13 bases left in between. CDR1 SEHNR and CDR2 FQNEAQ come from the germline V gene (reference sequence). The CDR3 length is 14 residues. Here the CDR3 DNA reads TGTGCCAGCAGGCCCGGGACAACCAACACTGAAGCTTTCTTT. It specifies CASRPGTTNTEAFF.

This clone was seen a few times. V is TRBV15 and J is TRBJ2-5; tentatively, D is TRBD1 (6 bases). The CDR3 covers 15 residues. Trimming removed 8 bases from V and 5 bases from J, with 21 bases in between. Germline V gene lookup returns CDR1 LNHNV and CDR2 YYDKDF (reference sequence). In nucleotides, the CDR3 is TGTGCCACCGCTTTAGCCGGGACAACCGGGGAGACCCAGTACTTC. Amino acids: CATALAGTTGETQYF. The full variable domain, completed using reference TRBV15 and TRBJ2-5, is DAMVIQNPRYQVTQFGKPVTLSCSQTLNHNVMYWYQQKSSQAPKLLFHYYDKDFNNEADTPDNFQSRRPNTSFCFLDIRSPGLGDTAMYLCATALAGTTGETQYFGPGTRLLVL.